Detailed here is one TCR beta chain. What it binds is not known. The entry originates in a study of regulatory T cells in long-lasting Graves disease. Time point meaning: persistent/refractory GD, antithyroid drugs over 5 years with positive TRAb. Generation of the TCR library employed RNA extracted from PBMCs. Recruitment took place at an endocrinology department in Xi'an, China. The germline CDR1 and CDR2 sequences are SGHDN and FVKESK. V gave up 1 base and J gave up 2 bases, with 15 bases separating them. This CDR3 has 16 residues. General study points: Persistent patients shared more public clonotypes (roughly 2,800) than new patients (under 1,000). The work looked only at peripheral blood and did not look at thyroid tissue. Persistent disease exhibited a predilection for TRBV28, TRBJ1-2 and TRBJ2-5.

Relying on iRepertoire HTBI primers and Arm-PCR of CDR3 regions, the team built TCR beta libraries. Using its own MiXCR run on the multiplex PCR reads, TCRdb lists one record per CDR3 protein. The sample contains roughly 450,000 distinct CDR3 sequences, 20% to 30% of which appear only once. The sequenced sample was peripheral blood mononuclear cells (PBMCs), obtained when the disease was refractory, from a patient treated with antithyroid drugs. This chain uses TRBV14 with TRBJ2-7; D is uncertain. The sequence came from a female donor with Graves disease. The CDR3 region has the DNA TGTGCCAGCAGCCAAGCAGCTGGGTCCCCAGCCTACGAGCAGTACTTC. Encoded protein: CASSQAAGSPAYEQYF. The variable domain in full, completed from reference TRBV14 and TRBJ2-7, reads EAGVTQFPSHSVIEKGQTVTLRCDPISGHDNLYWYRRVMGKEIKFLLHFVKESKQDESGMPNNRFLAERTGGTYSTLKVQPAELEDSGVYFCASSQAAGSPAYEQYFGPGTRLTVT.